This entry lists 26 T cell receptor beta chains sequenced from one sample in a study of CD8 T cells in Susac syndrome. Reverse transcription of roughly 0.5 to 1 ug RNA was carried out with random hexamers. Each CDR3 protein is one row after TCRdb ran MiXCR on the immunoSEQ multiplex PCR reads. The data show some 300,000 distinct CDR3 sequences, approximately 81% seen once. The material sequenced was CD8+ T cells from PBMCs. These receptors came from a human donor with multiple sclerosis.

CDR3 loop: CASSLGGDTGELFF. The CDR3 DNA follows: TGCGCCAGCAGCTTAGGTGGGGACACCGGGGAGCTGTTTTTT. The gene calls are TRBV5-1 and TRBJ2-2; D remains ambiguous. V was cut by 2 bases and J by 3 bases, with 8 bases left in between. The CDR3 loop spans 14 amino acids. The V gene's germline CDR1 is SGHRS and CDR2 YFSETQ.

V is TRBV29-1 and J is TRBJ1-2; D is unresolved. V lost 4 bases, J lost 6 bases, and 15 bases lay in between. The CDR3 runs to 13 residues. Germline V gives CDR1 SQVTM, CDR2 ANQGSEA. The CDR3 DNA is TGCAGCGTTGTTGGTCAAAGGAATAATGGCTACACCTTC. Translation gives CSVVGQRNNGYTF. Full variable domain (missing parts from reference TRBV29-1 and TRBJ1-2): SAVISQKPSRDICQRGTSLTIQCQVDSQVTMMFWYRQQPGQSLTLIATANQGSEATYESGFVIDKFPISRPNLTFSTLTVSNMSPEDSSIYLCSVVGQRNNGYTFGSGTRLTVV.

The V call is TRBV11-2, the J call TRBJ2-1; D might be TRBD2 (6 bases). Trimming took off 2 bases at V and 5 bases at J, with 13 bases between the two ends. The CDR3 covers 15 residues. Germline CDR1 SGHAT, CDR2 FQNNGV. The CDR3 DNA follows: TGTGCCAGCAGCTTAACCGGGAGTTTAAACAATGAGCAGTTCTTC. It translates to CASSLTGSLNNEQFF.

The chain couples TRBV27 to TRBJ2-7; TRBD2 aligns across 7 bases. V dropped 8 bases and J dropped 2; count of bases not matched to a gene: 6. CDR3 length: 13 residues. Germline assignment: CDR1 MNHEY and CDR2 SMNVEV (reference sequence). The CDR3 is CASWIRGAYEQYF. The CDR3, as DNA: TGTGCCAGCTGGATTCGGGGGGCCTACGAGCAGTACTTC.

V gene TRBV29-1 combines with J gene TRBJ2-5; no reliable D call. The CDR3 length is 14 residues. Germline CDR1 is SQVTM and CDR2 is ANQGSEA. Trimming shortened V by 0 bases and J by 1 base, and 9 bases separated the two germline ends. CDR3 nucleotides: TGCAGCGTTGAAGATAGTGAGAGCCAAGAGACCCAGTACTTC. It codes for CSVEDSESQETQYF.

The rearrangement uses TRBV5-4 and TRBJ2-1, with D tentatively TRBD2 (6 bases). This CDR3 has 15 amino acids. Germline CDR1 reads SGHNT; CDR2 reads YYREEE (reference sequence). With 4 bases removed from V and 6 bases from J, the gap between germline ends came to 17 bases. CDR3 bases: TGTGCCAGCAGCCCTGCGACTAGTAAAGGCAATGAGCAGTTCTTC. Its protein product is CASSPATSKGNEQFF.

This sequence joins TRBV28 and TRBJ1-4; TRBD1 matches 10 bases. Germline CDR1 and CDR2: MDHEN and SYDVKM. The trim removed 6 bases at V and 8 bases at J, leaving 6 bases unmatched. The CDR3 runs to 14 residues. CDR3: CASRRDRGGEKLFF. The CDR3 nucleotides are TGTGCCAGCAGACGGGACAGGGGAGGCGAAAAACTGTTTTTT.

This chain uses TRBV14 with TRBJ2-7; weak D call: TRBD1 (5 bases). V shed 4 bases and J shed 4 bases, with 14 bases lying between them. CDR1 is SGHDN, CDR2 FVKESK, per germline. The CDR3 consists of 14 residues. Here the CDR3 DNA reads TGTGCCAGCAGCCTGGGGCCAGGGCGTTACGAGCAGTACTTC. This translates into CASSLGPGRYEQYF.

The chain recombines TRBV7-6 with TRBJ1-6; 7 bases match TRBD1. The CDR3 loop spans 13 amino acids. The ends lost 8 bases at V and 10 bases at J; junction bases unmatched: 8. Germline CDR1 is SGHVS and CDR2 is FNYEAQ. As DNA, the CDR3 is TGTGCCAGCCAGGGGGGCTTAGGATCACCCCTCCACTTT. Encoded protein: CASQGGLGSPLHF.

The gene calls are TRBV27 and TRBJ2-1, with D perhaps TRBD1 or TRBD2 (6 bases each). V was pared by 5 bases and J by 6 bases, with 14 bases between. In germline, CDR1 is MNHEY, CDR2 SMNVEV (reference sequence). The CDR3 has 14 residues. Here the CDR3 DNA reads TGTGCCAGCAGTATACTAGGGGGAGGCAATGAGCAGTTCTTC. Amino acids: CASSILGGGNEQFF.

The chain has TRBV3-1 and TRBJ2-3; the match to TRBD1 covers 8 bases. The CDR3 contains 15 residues. V dropped 1 base and J dropped 2; count of bases not matched to a gene: 2. CDR1 is LGHDT and CDR2 is YNNKEL in the germline V gene (reference sequence). The CDR3 here is CASSQGDRYTDTQYF. The CDR3 DNA is TGTGCCAGCAGCCAAGGGGACAGGTACACAGATACGCAGTATTTT.

The chain combines TRBV29-1 with TRBJ1-1; D is undetermined. The CDR3 is made up of 12 amino acids. Per germline, CDR1 SQVTM and CDR2 ANQGSEA. V dropped 7 bases and J dropped 4 bases, with 13 bases sitting between them. The CDR3 nucleotides read TGCAGCGAACGGGCCCGGGGCACTGAAGCTTTCTTT. It translates to CSERARGTEAFF.

The V call is TRBV9, the J call TRBJ2-7; no clear D gene. Trimming took off 0 bases at V and 6 bases at J, with 7 bases between the two ends. Germline V gene data show CDR1 as SGDLS and CDR2 as YYNGEE. The CDR3 is 12 amino acids. The CDR3, as DNA: TGTGCCAGCAGCGTAGATGGAATCGAGCAGTACTTC. It translates to CASSVDGIEQYF.

The J gene is TRBJ2-1, the V gene TRBV29-1, with D unclear. Trimming shortened V by 3 bases and J by 7 bases, and 16 bases separated the two germline ends. Per the germline V gene, CDR1 is SQVTM and CDR2 is ANQGSEA. The CDR3 length is 14 residues. The CDR3: CSVDAVASGNEQFF. The DNA for the CDR3 is TGCAGCGTTGATGCGGTTGCGTCTGGGAATGAGCAGTTCTTC.

The chain is built from TRBV28 and TRBJ1-5; D uncertain. The V and J ends lost 8 bases and 5 bases respectively, with 13 bases between them. The CDR3 consists of 13 residues. Germline lookup yields CDR1 MDHEN and CDR2 SYDVKM. The CDR3 is CASAEEGHQPQHF. CDR3 sequence (DNA): TGTGCCAGCGCAGAGGAAGGTCATCAGCCCCAGCATTTT.

J is TRBJ2-7 and V is TRBV7-9; D is unclear. Germline CDR1 reads SEHNR; CDR2 reads FQNEAQ (reference sequence). This CDR3 has 14 amino acids. V was pared by 4 bases and J by 2 bases, with 12 bases between. The CDR3 here is CASSSSGAPYEQYF. The DNA for the CDR3 is TGTGCCAGCAGCTCATCAGGTGCCCCCTACGAGCAGTACTTC.

V usage is TRBV7-9 and J usage is TRBJ2-2, with 9 bases matching TRBD2. CDR1 and CDR2 from the germline V gene are SEHNR and FQNEAQ (reference sequence). The CDR3 consists of 16 residues. J gave up 4 bases and V 4 bases, and 7 bases lay outside the gene matches. Here the CDR3 DNA reads TGTGCCAGCAGCTCCGCGACTAGCGGATTCACCGGGGAGCTGTTTTTT. It translates to CASSSATSGFTGELFF.

This rearrangement joins TRBV5-6 to TRBJ2-3; 7 nucleotides agree with TRBD2. Germline CDR1 is SGHDT and CDR2 is YYEEEE. The CDR3 runs 18 residues. After removal of 1 base from V and 5 bases from J, the junction contained 16 bases not matched to a gene. The CDR3 sequence: CASSLRPGREGAGDTQYF. In DNA, the CDR3 is TGTGCCAGCAGCTTGCGCCCAGGGAGGGAGGGCGCTGGAGATACGCAGTATTTT.

This clonotype was recorded once. The junction shows a germline mismatch at one end, possibly a read error. V is TRBV25-1 and J is TRBJ2-1, with no clear D. The germline V gene encodes CDR1 MGHDK and CDR2 SYGVNS. This CDR3 has 14 amino acids. In nucleotides, the CDR3 is TGTGCCACGGCGGATTGGAGCTCCTACAATGAGCAGTGCTTC. Translating gives CATADWSSYNEQCF.

V is TRBV18 and J is TRBJ2-5; the D gene is possibly TRBD1 (6 bases). This CDR3 contains 15 residues. The germline gives CDR1 KGHSH, CDR2 LQKENI. The ends were cut back, 2 bases at V and 5 bases at J, with 15 bases in the middle. The CDR3 loop reads CASSPYGTTGETQYF. In DNA form, the CDR3 reads TGTGCCAGCTCACCATACGGGACAACCGGCGAGACCCAGTACTTC.

The chain has TRBV7-2 and TRBJ2-7; D is ambiguous. CDR1 SGHTA and CDR2 FQGNSA come from the germline V gene. The CDR3 covers 13 residues. Between the trimmed V and J ends, which lost 4 bases and 5 bases, there was a span of 12 bases. DNA for the CDR3: TGTGCCAGCAGCTGGCGACGGGTCGACGAGCAGTACTTC. The encoded protein is CASSWRRVDEQYF. Based on the CDR3 plus reference TRBV7-2 and TRBJ2-7, the full variable domain is GAGVSQSPSNKVTEKGKDVELRCDPISGHTALYWYRQSLGQGLEFLIYFQGNSAPDKSGLPSDRFSAERTGGSVSTLTIQRTQQEDSAVYLCASSWRRVDEQYFGPGTRLTVT.

The genes are TRBV6-2 or TRBV6-3 and TRBJ2-7; 9 nucleotides agree with TRBD2. CDR1 is MNHEY, CDR2 SVGEGT, per germline. The CDR3 runs to 16 residues. V shed 0 bases and J 3 bases; nucleotides not matched to a gene: 6. The CDR3 sequence is CASSYSGLARLYEQYF. In DNA, the CDR3 is TGTGCCAGCAGTTACTCCGGACTAGCGCGACTCTACGAGCAGTACTTC.

In this sample, this clonotype turned up many times. The V call is TRBV7-9, the J call TRBJ2-1, with D unresolved. Per the germline V gene, CDR1 is SEHNR and CDR2 is FQNEAQ (reference sequence). The CDR3 spans 11 residues. V dropped 3 bases and J dropped 5 bases, with 2 bases sitting between them. The CDR3 coding sequence is TGTGCCAGCAGCTTGGACAATGAGCAGTTCTTC. This codes for CASSLDNEQFF. Looking up the rest from reference TRBV7-9 and TRBJ2-1 gives the full variable domain: DTGVSQNPRHKITKRGQNVTFRCDPISEHNRLYWYRQTLGQGPEFLTYFQNEAQLEKSRLLSDRFSAERPKGSFSTLEIQRTEQGDSAMYLCASSLDNEQFFGPGTRLTVL.

The CDR3 DNA is TGTGCCAGCAGCGAACCACTAGCGGGAGGCTCCGGGGAGCTGTTTTTT. Protein sequence: CASSEPLAGGSGELFF. The rearrangement uses TRBV9 and TRBJ2-2; 12 bases fit TRBD2. Germline V CDR1 and CDR2: SGDLS, YYNGEE. V was clipped by 3 bases and J by 6 bases; unmatched bases: 6. CDR3 length: 16 residues.

The V and J genes are TRBV28 and TRBJ2-1; D ambiguous. This CDR3 is 11 amino acids long. V shed 7 bases and J shed 3 bases, with 4 bases lying between them. CDR1 and CDR2 (germline): MDHEN, SYDVKM. CDR3 in amino acids: CASNGYNEQFF. The CDR3 DNA is TGTGCCAGCAATGGCTACAATGAGCAGTTCTTC. The full variable domain, with the rest looked up from reference TRBV28 and TRBJ2-1, is DVKVTQSSRYLVKRTGEKVFLECVQDMDHENMFWYRQDPGLGLRLIYFSYDVKMKEKGDIPEGYSVSREKKERFSLILESASTNQTSMYLCASNGYNEQFFGPGTRLTVL.

The CDR3 nucleotides read TGTGCCAGCAGTTTGGGACAGATCTACGAGCAGTACTTC. It codes for CASSLGQIYEQYF. The J gene is TRBJ2-7, the V gene TRBV27; 7 positions agree with TRBD1. The V gene's germline CDR1 is MNHEY and CDR2 SMNVEV (reference sequence). After removal of 3 bases from V and 3 bases from J, the junction contained 2 bases not matched to a gene. CDR3 length: 13 amino acids.